Following are 19 T cell receptor beta chains from one sample sequenced in a study of long-term antiretroviral therapy in people with HIV. Investigators performed immunoSEQ version v3.0 at survey level. The method was immunoSEQ multiplex PCR; TCRdb's version includes in-frame clones alone and lacks a portion of them. The table has fewer than 25,000 clones, around 85% seen once; the top ten hold 6% to 8%. The sample was unsorted PBMCs, taken 1.5 years after starting antiretroviral therapy. Receptor source: a young man with HIV.

In this sample, this clone turned up a few times. The chain joins TRBV7-9 to TRBJ2-2; no clear D. The CDR3 runs 14 residues. V was shortened by 5 bases and J by 0 bases, with 7 bases between the two germline ends. Germline V CDR1 and CDR2: SEHNR, FQNEAQ (reference sequence). The CDR3 loop reads CASSRMTNTGELFF. CDR3 in DNA: TGTGCCAGCAGCCGCATGACGAACACCGGGGAGCTGTTTTTT.

The V gene is TRBV4-2, the J gene TRBJ2-7; 12 nucleotides match TRBD2. J lost 6 bases, V lost 1 base, and 7 bases had no gene match. CDR1 is LGHNA and CDR2 is YNFKEQ in the germline V gene. The length of the CDR3 is 16 residues. CDR3 protein: CASSQVSLAGGGEQYF. CDR3 nucleotides: TGTGCCAGCAGCCAAGTTTCACTAGCGGGGGGTGGCGAGCAGTACTTC.

This clone was detected once. This chain joins TRBV30 and TRBJ2-2, with TRBD2 matching over 10 bases. The germline V gene has CDR1 GTSNPN and CDR2 SVGIG (reference sequence). The length of the CDR3 is 15 residues. V shed 2 bases, J shed 6 bases, and the junction held 6 bases outside the gene matches. Here the CDR3 reads CAWSTAGGPSGELFF. For the CDR3, the DNA is TGTGCCTGGAGTACAGCGGGAGGGCCCTCCGGGGAGCTGTTTTTT. The full variable domain, its missing parts supplied by reference TRBV30 and TRBJ2-2, is SQTIHQWPATLVQPVGSPLSLECTVEGTSNPNLYWYRQAAGRGLQLLFYSVGIGQISSEVPQNLSASRPQDRQFILSSKKLLLSDSGFYLCAWSTAGGPSGELFFGEGSRLTVL.

This chain connects TRBV19 to TRBJ1-2; 8 bases agree with TRBD1. The germline gives CDR1 LNHDA, CDR2 SQIVND (reference sequence). After removal of 4 bases from V and 2 bases from J, the junction contained 6 bases not matched to a gene. The CDR3 spans 15 residues. The CDR3, as DNA: TGTGCCAGTAGTACCACAGGGGGTGAGAACTATGGCTACACCTTC. Protein: CASSTTGGENYGYTF.

V usage is TRBV7-3 and J usage is TRBJ2-1; D gene ambiguous. CDR3 length: 15 amino acids. Germline V gene sequence: CDR1 SGHTA, CDR2 FQGTGA. V was shortened by 5 bases and J by 5 bases, with 16 bases between the two germline ends. The CDR3 DNA reads as TGTGCCAGCAGCCCCTCTGATGGGTCCCACAATGAGCAGTTCTTC. Protein product: CASSPSDGSHNEQFF.

This chain connects TRBV11-3 to TRBJ2-7; the match to TRBD2 covers 7 bases. The J segment lost 3 bases and the V segment lost 4 bases, leaving 6 bases of the junction unmatched. The CDR3 length is 14 residues. Germline assignment: CDR1 SGHNT and CDR2 YENEEA. As DNA, the CDR3 is TGTGCCAGCAGCTATGGTCGCGGGAGCTACGAGCAGTACTTC. Translated: CASSYGRGSYEQYF.

The V and J genes are TRBV15 and TRBJ1-1; TRBD1 aligns across 8 bases. The CDR3 sequence is 12 residues long. Germline lookup yields CDR1 LNHNV and CDR2 YYDKDF (reference sequence). Germline trimming cut 9 bases from V and 3 bases from J; bases unmatched to any gene: 3. The CDR3 bases are TGTGCCACTGAGACAGGGGACACTGAAGCTTTCTTT. This translates into CATETGDTEAFF.

The genes are TRBV27 and TRBJ2-1; 7 positions agree with TRBD1. The CDR3 totals 12 residues. Germline trimming cut 9 bases from V and 9 bases from J; bases unmatched to any gene: 8. CDR1 is MNHEY and CDR2 is SMNVEV in the germline V gene (reference sequence). CDR3 region: CASKDTGVEQFF. CDR3 sequence (DNA): TGTGCCAGTAAAGACACAGGGGTTGAGCAGTTCTTC.

V and J are TRBV7-2 and TRBJ1-1; 9 bases map to TRBD1. Germline V gene sequence: CDR1 SGHTA, CDR2 FQGNSA. This CDR3 region has 14 residues. The ends lost 3 bases at V and 1 base at J; junction bases unmatched: 0. CDR3 loop: CASSLGQGNTEAFF. CDR3 DNA: TGTGCCAGCAGCTTGGGACAGGGGAACACTGAAGCTTTCTTT.

This chain joins TRBV28 and TRBJ1-2; no clear D gene. Germline V gene data show CDR1 as MDHEN and CDR2 as SYDVKM. The V end was cut by 6 bases, the J end by 2 bases, with 10 bases between. The CDR3 is 13 amino acids. The CDR3 here is CASRISQNYGYTF. CDR3 DNA: TGTGCCAGCAGAATTAGCCAGAACTATGGCTACACCTTC.

This chain uses TRBV30 with TRBJ2-1, with 9 bases fitting TRBD2. This CDR3 contains 15 residues. Germline CDR1 is GTSNPN and CDR2 is SVGIG (reference sequence). Unmatched junction bases numbered 8, after V lost 5 bases and J lost 3 bases. CDR3 residues: CAWGFLAGVYNEQFF. The DNA for the CDR3 is TGTGCCTGGGGGTTTTTAGCGGGAGTCTACAATGAGCAGTTCTTC.

The chain employs TRBV5-6 and TRBJ1-4; 9 bases agree with TRBD1. The V and J ends lost 5 bases and 7 bases, in that order; junction bases with no gene match: 9. This CDR3 is 15 amino acids long. Germline CDR1 is SGHDT and CDR2 is YYEEEE. DNA for the CDR3: TGTGCCAGCAGGTCCGGGACAGGGTCTGTTGAAAAACTGTTTTTT. This encodes CASRSGTGSVEKLFF. The full variable domain, its missing parts supplied by reference TRBV5-6 and TRBJ1-4, is DAGVTQSPTHLIKTRGQQVTLRCSPKSGHDTVSWYQQALGQGPQFIFQYYEEEERQRGNFPDRFSGHQFPNYSSELNVNALLLGDSALYLCASRSGTGSVEKLFFGSGTQLSVL.

This chain joins TRBV4-3 and TRBJ1-6; D ambiguous. The CDR3 extends over 16 amino acids. CDR1 is LGHNA, CDR2 YSLEER, per germline. The V end lost 0 bases, the J end lost 4 bases, and 10 bases lay between the germline ends. In DNA form, the CDR3 reads TGCGCCAGCAGCCAAGAAACGGTACCATATAATTCACCCCTCCACTTT. The encoded protein is CASSQETVPYNSPLHF.

The sample holds a few counts of this clone. V is TRBV19 and J is TRBJ2-2; 9 bases map to TRBD2. Germline assignment: CDR1 LNHDA and CDR2 SQIVND (reference sequence). Losses at the gene ends were 5 bases for V and 3 bases for J; bases not matched to a gene: 1. This CDR3 spans 14 amino acids. The CDR3 reads CASSLAGDTGELFF. The CDR3 DNA sequence: TGTGCCAGTAGTTTAGCGGGGGACACCGGGGAGCTGTTTTTT.

The chain employs TRBV7-2 and TRBJ1-4; D gene unclear. CDR1 and CDR2 (germline): SGHTA, FQGNSA. The ends were cut back, 0 bases at V and 0 bases at J, with 5 bases in the middle. The CDR3 length is 15 residues. CDR3 sequence (DNA): TGTGCCAGCAGCTTAGCGCCAACAACTAATGAAAAACTGTTTTTT. It codes for CASSLAPTTNEKLFF.

The count of this clone is one. The chain carries TRBV11-2 and TRBJ2-5; D perhaps matches TRBD1 (6 bases). The CDR3 consists of 15 residues. V was clipped by 7 bases and J by 4 bases, with 19 bases between them. CDR1 SGHAT and CDR2 FQNNGV come from the germline V gene. The CDR3, as DNA: TGTGCCAGCACCACCTTTGGGGGCACGACAGAGACCCAGTACTTC. Its protein is CASTTFGGTTETQYF.

The V gene is TRBV29-1, the J gene TRBJ2-3; 7 nucleotides align to TRBD2. The CDR3 covers 14 residues. Unmatched junction bases numbered 7, after V lost 6 bases and J lost 1 base. Germline CDR1 is SQVTM and CDR2 is ANQGSEA. CDR3 nucleotide sequence: TGCAGCGTCAGCGGGACTGTTGGCACAGATACGCAGTATTTT. This translates into CSVSGTVGTDTQYF.

The chain uses TRBV4-1 and TRBJ2-7; 14 positions match TRBD2. The V segment lost 1 base and the J segment 0 bases; nucleotides outside the gene matches: 8. The CDR3 is 19 amino acids. Per germline, CDR1 MGHRA and CDR2 YSYEKL. The CDR3 sequence: CASSQVGTSGGLSSYEQYF. The CDR3 coding sequence is TGCGCCAGCAGCCAAGTTGGGACTAGCGGGGGCCTGAGCTCCTACGAGCAGTACTTC.

CDR3 DNA sequence: TGTGCCAGCAGCTTAGGAGGGGGCAATCAGCCCCAGCATTTT. This encodes CASSLGGGNQPQHF. The chain is built from TRBV7-2 and TRBJ1-5, with D possibly matching TRBD1 (5 bases). There are 14 residues in the CDR3. V lost 1 base and J 2 bases, leaving 6 bases between the germline ends. Germline values: CDR1 SGHTA, CDR2 FQGNSA. Full variable domain (rest looked up from reference TRBV7-2 and TRBJ1-5): GAGVSQSPSNKVTEKGKDVELRCDPISGHTALYWYRQSLGQGLEFLIYFQGNSAPDKSGLPSDRFSAERTGGSVSTLTIQRTQQEDSAVYLCASSLGGGNQPQHFGDGTRLSIL.